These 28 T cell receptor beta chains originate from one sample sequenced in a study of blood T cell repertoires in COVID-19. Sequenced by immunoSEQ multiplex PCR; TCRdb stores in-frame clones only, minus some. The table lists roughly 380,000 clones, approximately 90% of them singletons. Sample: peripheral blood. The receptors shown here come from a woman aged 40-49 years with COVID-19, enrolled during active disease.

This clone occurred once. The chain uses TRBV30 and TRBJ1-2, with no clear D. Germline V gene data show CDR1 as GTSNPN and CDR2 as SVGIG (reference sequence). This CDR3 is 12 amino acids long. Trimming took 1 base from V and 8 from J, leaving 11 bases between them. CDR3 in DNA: TGTGCCTGGAGTGATGGCGGGTTCGGCTACACCTTC. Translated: CAWSDGGFGYTF.

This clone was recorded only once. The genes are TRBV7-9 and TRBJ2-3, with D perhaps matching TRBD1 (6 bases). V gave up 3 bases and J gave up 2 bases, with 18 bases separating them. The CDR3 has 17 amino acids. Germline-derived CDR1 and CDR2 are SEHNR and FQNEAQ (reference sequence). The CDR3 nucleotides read TGTGCCAGCAGCTTTGTCCCCAGGGGCCTCGACACAGATACGCAGTATTTT. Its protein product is CASSFVPRGLDTDTQYF.

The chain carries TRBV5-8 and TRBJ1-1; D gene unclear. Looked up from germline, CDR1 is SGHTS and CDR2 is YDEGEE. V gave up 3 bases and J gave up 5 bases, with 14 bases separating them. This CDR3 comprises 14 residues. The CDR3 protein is CASSSPPVVTEAFF. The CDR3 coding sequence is TGTGCCAGCAGCTCCCCACCGGTGGTGACTGAAGCTTTCTTT.

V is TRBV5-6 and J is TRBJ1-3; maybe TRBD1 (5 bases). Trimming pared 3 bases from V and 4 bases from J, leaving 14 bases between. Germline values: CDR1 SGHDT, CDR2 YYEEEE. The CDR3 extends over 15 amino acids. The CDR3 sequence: CASSSRRGSGNTIYF. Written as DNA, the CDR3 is TGTGCCAGCAGCTCCCGAAGGGGCTCGGGAAACACCATATATTTT.

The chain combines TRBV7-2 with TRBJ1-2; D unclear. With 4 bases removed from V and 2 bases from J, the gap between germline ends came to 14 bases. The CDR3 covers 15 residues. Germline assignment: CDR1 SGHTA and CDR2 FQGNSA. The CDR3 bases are TGTGCCAGCAGCTACCAGATTTCGGGGAACTATGGCTACACCTTC. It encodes CASSYQISGNYGYTF.

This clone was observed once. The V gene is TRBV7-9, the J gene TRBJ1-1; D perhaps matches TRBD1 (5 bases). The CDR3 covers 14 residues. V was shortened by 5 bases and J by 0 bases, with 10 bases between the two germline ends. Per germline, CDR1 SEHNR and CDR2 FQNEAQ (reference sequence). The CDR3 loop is CASSKTDLNTEAFF. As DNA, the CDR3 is TGTGCCAGCAGCAAGACAGACCTGAACACTGAAGCTTTCTTT.

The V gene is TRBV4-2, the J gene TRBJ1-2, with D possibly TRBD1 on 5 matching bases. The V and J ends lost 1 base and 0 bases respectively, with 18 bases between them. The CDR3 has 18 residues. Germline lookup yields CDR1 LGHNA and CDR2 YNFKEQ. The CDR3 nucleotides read TGTGCCAGCAGCCAAGTTGGTCAGGGTACAGGAGCTAACTATGGCTACACCTTC. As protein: CASSQVGQGTGANYGYTF.

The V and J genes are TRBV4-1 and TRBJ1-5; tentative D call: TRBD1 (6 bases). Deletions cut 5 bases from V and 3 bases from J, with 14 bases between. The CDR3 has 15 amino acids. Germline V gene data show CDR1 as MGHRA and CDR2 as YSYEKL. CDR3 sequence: CASSVPGHPNQPQHF. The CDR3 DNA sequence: TGCGCCAGCAGCGTTCCGGGACATCCCAATCAGCCCCAGCATTTT.

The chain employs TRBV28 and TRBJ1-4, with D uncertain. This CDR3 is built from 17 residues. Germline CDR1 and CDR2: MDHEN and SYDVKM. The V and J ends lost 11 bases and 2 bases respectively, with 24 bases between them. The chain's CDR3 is CAGSRGPPRGTNEKLFF. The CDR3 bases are TGTGCCGGCTCGCGCGGGCCCCCCCGTGGGACTAATGAAAAACTGTTTTTT. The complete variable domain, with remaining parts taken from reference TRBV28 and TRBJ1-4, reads DVKVTQSSRYLVKRTGEKVFLECVQDMDHENMFWYRQDPGLGLRLIYFSYDVKMKEKGDIPEGYSVSREKKERFSLILESASTNQTSMYLCAGSRGPPRGTNEKLFFGSGTQLSVL.

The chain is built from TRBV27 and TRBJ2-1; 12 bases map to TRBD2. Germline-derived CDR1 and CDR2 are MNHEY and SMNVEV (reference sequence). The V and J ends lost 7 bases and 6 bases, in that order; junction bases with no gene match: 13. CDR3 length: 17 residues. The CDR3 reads CASKSAQGLAGSNEQFF. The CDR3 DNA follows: TGTGCCAGCAAATCTGCCCAGGGACTAGCGGGTTCCAATGAGCAGTTCTTC.

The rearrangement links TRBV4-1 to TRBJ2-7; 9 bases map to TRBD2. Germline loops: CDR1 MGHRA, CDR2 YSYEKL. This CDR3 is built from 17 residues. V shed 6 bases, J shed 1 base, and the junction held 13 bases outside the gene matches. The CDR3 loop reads CASSIIVGLASSYEQYF. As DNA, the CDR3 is TGCGCCAGCAGTATTATTGTAGGACTAGCGTCTTCCTACGAGCAGTACTTC.

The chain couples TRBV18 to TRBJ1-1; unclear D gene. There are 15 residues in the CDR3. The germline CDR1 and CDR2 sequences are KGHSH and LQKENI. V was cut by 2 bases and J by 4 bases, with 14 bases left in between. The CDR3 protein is CASSPISQAGTEAFF. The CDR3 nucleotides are TGTGCCAGCTCACCAATTAGTCAGGCGGGCACTGAAGCTTTCTTT.

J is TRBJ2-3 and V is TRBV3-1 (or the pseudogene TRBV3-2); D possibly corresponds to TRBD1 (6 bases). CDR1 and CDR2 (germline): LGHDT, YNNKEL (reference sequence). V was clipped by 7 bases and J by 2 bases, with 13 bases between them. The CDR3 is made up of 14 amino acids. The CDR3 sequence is CASTPGAFTDTQYF. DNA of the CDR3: TGTGCCAGCACCCCAGGGGCATTCACAGATACGCAGTATTTT.

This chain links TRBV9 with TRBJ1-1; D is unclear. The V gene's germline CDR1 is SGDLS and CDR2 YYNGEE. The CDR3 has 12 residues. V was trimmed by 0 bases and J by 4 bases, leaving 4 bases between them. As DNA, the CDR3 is TGTGCCAGCAGCGTAGACGGCACTGAAGCTTTCTTT. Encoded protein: CASSVDGTEAFF.

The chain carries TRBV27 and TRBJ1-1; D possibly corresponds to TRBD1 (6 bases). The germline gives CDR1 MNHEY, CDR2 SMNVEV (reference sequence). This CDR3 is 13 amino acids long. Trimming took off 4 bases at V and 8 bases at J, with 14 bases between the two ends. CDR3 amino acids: CASSSQGRGEAFF. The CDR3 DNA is TGTGCCAGCAGTTCCCAGGGGAGAGGGGAAGCTTTCTTT.

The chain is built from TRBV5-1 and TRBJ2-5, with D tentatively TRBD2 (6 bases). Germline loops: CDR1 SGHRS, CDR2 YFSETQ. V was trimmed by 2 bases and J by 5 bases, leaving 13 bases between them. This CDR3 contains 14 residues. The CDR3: CASSFAGPVETQYF. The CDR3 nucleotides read TGCGCCAGCAGCTTCGCGGGGCCGGTGGAGACCCAGTACTTC.

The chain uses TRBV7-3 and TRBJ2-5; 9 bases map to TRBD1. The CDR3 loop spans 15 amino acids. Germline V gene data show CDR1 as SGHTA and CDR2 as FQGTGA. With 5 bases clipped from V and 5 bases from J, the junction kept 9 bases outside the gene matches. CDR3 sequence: CASSRGQGRGETQYF. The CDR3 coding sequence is TGTGCCAGCAGCAGAGGACAGGGGCGAGGGGAGACCCAGTACTTC.

The CDR3 sequence: CASSQEGRGSYNSPLHF. As DNA, the CDR3 is TGCGCCAGCAGCCAAGAAGGTCGGGGCTCCTATAATTCACCCCTCCACTTT. The chain joins TRBV4-3 to TRBJ1-6; D not certain. V was trimmed by 0 bases and J by 0 bases, leaving 9 bases between them. The CDR3 covers 17 residues. Germline CDR1 and CDR2: LGHNA and YSLEER.

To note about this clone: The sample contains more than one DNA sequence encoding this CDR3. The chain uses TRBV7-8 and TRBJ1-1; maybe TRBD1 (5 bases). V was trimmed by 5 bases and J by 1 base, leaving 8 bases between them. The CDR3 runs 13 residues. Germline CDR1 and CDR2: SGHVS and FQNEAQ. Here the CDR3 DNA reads TGTGCCAGCAGCCGAGGGGCGAACACTGAAGCTTTCTTT. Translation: CASSRGANTEAFF.

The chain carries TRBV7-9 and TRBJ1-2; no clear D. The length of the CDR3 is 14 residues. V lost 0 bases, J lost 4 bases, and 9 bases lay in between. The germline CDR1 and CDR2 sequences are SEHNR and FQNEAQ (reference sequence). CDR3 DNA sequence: TGTGCCAGCAGCTTAGCCGGGTTCGGCTATGGCTACACCTTC. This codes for CASSLAGFGYGYTF. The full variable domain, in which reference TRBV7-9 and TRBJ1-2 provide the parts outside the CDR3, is DTGVSQNPRHKITKRGQNVTFRCDPISEHNRLYWYRQTLGQGPEFLTYFQNEAQLEKSRLLSDRFSAERPKGSFSTLEIQRTEQGDSAMYLCASSLAGFGYGYTFGSGTRLTVV.

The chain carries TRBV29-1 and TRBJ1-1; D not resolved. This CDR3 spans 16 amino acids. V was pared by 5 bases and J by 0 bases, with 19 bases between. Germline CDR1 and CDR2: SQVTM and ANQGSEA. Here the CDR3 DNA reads TGCAGCGTTACCGAGGGTCCCGCGCTAATGAACACTGAAGCTTTCTTT. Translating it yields CSVTEGPALMNTEAFF.

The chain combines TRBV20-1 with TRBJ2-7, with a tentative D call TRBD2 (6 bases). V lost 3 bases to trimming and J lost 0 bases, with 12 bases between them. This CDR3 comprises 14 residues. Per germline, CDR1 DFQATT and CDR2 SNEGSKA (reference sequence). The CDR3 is CSASGWGDSYEQYF. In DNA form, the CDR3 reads TGCAGTGCTAGTGGGTGGGGGGACTCCTACGAGCAGTACTTC.

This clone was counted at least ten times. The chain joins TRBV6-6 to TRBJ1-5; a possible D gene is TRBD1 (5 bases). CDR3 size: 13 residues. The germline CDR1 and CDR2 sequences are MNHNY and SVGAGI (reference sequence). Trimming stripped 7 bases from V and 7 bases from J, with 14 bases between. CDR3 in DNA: TGTGCCAGCACCTTGACAGTTGCCCAGCCCCAGCATTTT. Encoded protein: CASTLTVAQPQHF.

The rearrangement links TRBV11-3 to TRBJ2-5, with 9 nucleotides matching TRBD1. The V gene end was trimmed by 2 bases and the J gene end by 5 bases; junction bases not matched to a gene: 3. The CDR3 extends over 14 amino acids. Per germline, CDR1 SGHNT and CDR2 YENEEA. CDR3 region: CASSLMGQGETQYF. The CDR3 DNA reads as TGTGCCAGCAGCTTAATGGGACAGGGTGAGACCCAGTACTTC.

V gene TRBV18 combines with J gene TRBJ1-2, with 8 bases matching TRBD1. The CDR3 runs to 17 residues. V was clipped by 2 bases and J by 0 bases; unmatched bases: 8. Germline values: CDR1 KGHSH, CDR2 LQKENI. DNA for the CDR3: TGTGCCAGCTCACCAACTAGACAGGGGCCTCCTAACTATGGCTACACCTTC. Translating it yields CASSPTRQGPPNYGYTF. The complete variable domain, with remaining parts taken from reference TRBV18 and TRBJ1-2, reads NAGVMQNPRHLVRRRGQEARLRCSPMKGHSHVYWYRQLPEEGLKFMVYLQKENIIDESGMPKERFSAEFPKEGPSILRIQQVVRGDSAAYFCASSPTRQGPPNYGYTFGSGTRLTVV.

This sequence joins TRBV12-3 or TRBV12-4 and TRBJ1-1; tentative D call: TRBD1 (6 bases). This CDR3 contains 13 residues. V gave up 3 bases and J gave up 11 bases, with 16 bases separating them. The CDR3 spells CASSFGGGMMAFF. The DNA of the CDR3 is TGTGCCAGCAGTTTTGGTGGGGGCATGATGGCTTTCTTT.

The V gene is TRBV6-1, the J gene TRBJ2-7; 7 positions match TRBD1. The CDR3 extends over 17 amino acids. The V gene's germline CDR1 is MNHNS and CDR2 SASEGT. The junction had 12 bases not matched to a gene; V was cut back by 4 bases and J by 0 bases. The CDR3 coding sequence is TGTGCCAGCAGTGCCCCGCCCGGGACAGCACCCTCCTACGAGCAGTACTTC. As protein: CASSAPPGTAPSYEQYF.

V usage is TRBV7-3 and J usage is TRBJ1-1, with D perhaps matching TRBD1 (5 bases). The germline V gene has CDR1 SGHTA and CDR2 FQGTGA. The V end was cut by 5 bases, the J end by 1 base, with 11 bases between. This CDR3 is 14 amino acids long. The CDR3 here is CASSPGVANTEAFF. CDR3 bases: TGTGCCAGCAGCCCGGGGGTAGCGAACACTGAAGCTTTCTTT.